The clone carrying this T cell receptor (beta chain) is termed large (0.1 to 1%). The data were taken from a study of T cell repertoires in aging, cancer and after chemotherapy. The template was genomic DNA from peripheral blood, not RNA. Germline values: CDR1 LNHNV, CDR2 YYDKDF (reference sequence). The V and J ends lost 1 base and 3 bases respectively, with 9 bases between them. The CDR3 spans 14 residues. A mixed TRB-A/B primer pool amplified rearranged TRB by multiplex touch-down PCR. TCRdb processed the multiplex PCR reads anew with MiXCR; each CDR3 protein has one entry. This sample carries about 2,200 distinct CDR3 sequences, roughly 25% of them seen once, and the ten largest clones take over 15%.

V gene TRBV15 combines with J gene TRBJ1-2; D remains unclear. The source is a human donor with a solid tumor. Material for sequencing was blood. The CDR3, as DNA: TGTGCCACCAGCAGAGGGGAGACGGACTATGGCTACACCTTC. It specifies CATSRGETDYGYTF.